Presented here are 10 T cell receptor beta chains from one specimen sequenced in a study of blood T cell repertoires in COVID-19. TCRdb keeps only in-frame clones here, not all; method: immunoSEQ multiplex PCR. The sample lists about 69,000 clones, 75% to 80% seen once, with around 47% in the top ten. The sequencing sample was made of peripheral blood. The receptors here all came from a human donor in a cohort sampled during active COVID-19.

V and J are TRBV19 and TRBJ1-4; TRBD1 is a possible D gene (6 bases). Trimming removed 6 bases from V and 4 bases from J, with 12 bases in between. CDR3 length equals 14 residues. The germline V gene has CDR1 LNHDA and CDR2 SQIVND (reference sequence). The CDR3 DNA reads as TGTGCCAGTAGCGGACAGTTTATTAATGAAAAACTGTTTTTT. It specifies CASSGQFINEKLFF.

This rearrangement joins TRBV7-8 to TRBJ2-6, with D maybe TRBD1 (5 bases). The germline V and J ends were trimmed by 1 base and 0 bases, with 13 bases remaining between them. This CDR3 region has 18 residues. The germline gives CDR1 SGHVS, CDR2 FQNEAQ. CDR3 coding DNA: TGTGCCAGCAGCTTAGAAGTAGGGGAAATCTCTGGGGCCAACGTCCTGACTTTC. It yields the protein CASSLEVGEISGANVLTF.

A few counts support this clone. The rearrangement uses TRBV27 and TRBJ1-6; 8 nucleotides line up with TRBD1. The CDR3 contains 15 residues. With V trimmed by 6 bases and J by 8 bases, 9 bases remained unmatched. The germline CDR1 and CDR2 sequences are MNHEY and SMNVEV (reference sequence). CDR3 amino acids: CASRIQQGVDSPLHF. CDR3 coding DNA: TGTGCCAGCAGGATTCAACAGGGGGTGGATTCACCCCTCCACTTT.

V is TRBV29-1 and J is TRBJ2-3; 9 bases fit TRBD2. With 5 bases clipped from V and 6 bases from J, the junction kept 6 bases outside the gene matches. The CDR3 sequence is 13 residues long. The V gene's germline CDR1 is SQVTM and CDR2 ANQGSEA. CDR3 nucleotide sequence: TGCAGCGTTTATGACGCGGGGGGGGATACGCAGTATTTT. Protein sequence: CSVYDAGGDTQYF.

This chain uses TRBV9 with TRBJ2-5, with TRBD2 as a possible D gene (6 bases). This CDR3 region has 16 residues. V shed 0 bases and J shed 4 bases, with 16 bases lying between them. Germline V gene data show CDR1 as SGDLS and CDR2 as YYNGEE. CDR3 region: CASSVGAGGTGETQYF. For the CDR3, the DNA is TGTGCCAGCAGCGTAGGTGCCGGCGGGACGGGAGAGACCCAGTACTTC.

As regards this clone: Compared with germline, one end of the junction differs, possibly owing to a read error. V and J are TRBV7-7 and TRBJ2-5; 7 nucleotides align to TRBD1. The V gene's germline CDR1 is SSHAT and CDR2 FNYEAQ (reference sequence). The CDR3 extends over 14 amino acids. This chain's CDR3 is CASSPGTAVETQYF. DNA of the CDR3: TGTGCTAGCAGCCCCGGGACAGCTGTGGAGACCCAGTACTTC.

The chain has TRBV5-1 and TRBJ2-1; 11 bases are a match to TRBD2. Germline loops: CDR1 SGHRS, CDR2 YFSETQ. J gave up 6 bases and V 5 bases, and 7 bases lay outside the gene matches. This CDR3 comprises 15 residues. CDR3 nucleotides: TGCGCCAGCAGAGAGGTAGCGGGAGGGTCCAATGAGCAGTTCTTC. Protein product: CASREVAGGSNEQFF.

In this sample, this clone turned up once. The chain links TRBV20-1 to TRBJ2-3, with D perhaps TRBD1 (5 bases). Trimming removed 3 bases from V and 0 bases from J, with 13 bases in between. Germline assignment: CDR1 DFQATT and CDR2 SNEGSKA (reference sequence). The CDR3 spans 15 residues. The CDR3, as DNA: TGCAGTGCTAGTCCTACGGACACTAGCACAGATACGCAGTATTTT. This sequence encodes CSASPTDTSTDTQYF.

The chain joins TRBV27 to TRBJ2-7; 9 nucleotides align to TRBD1. V lost 1 base, J lost 2 bases, and 6 bases stayed unmatched. CDR1 and CDR2 from the germline V gene are MNHEY and SMNVEV (reference sequence). This CDR3 has 16 amino acids. CDR3 sequence: CASSLLVGQGPYEQYF. As DNA, the CDR3 is TGTGCCAGCAGTTTATTGGTGGGACAGGGTCCCTACGAGCAGTACTTC.

V is TRBV27 and J is TRBJ2-7, with TRBD2 matching 7 bases. After removal of 7 bases from V and 3 bases from J, the junction contained 12 bases not matched to a gene. CDR1 is MNHEY, CDR2 SMNVEV, per germline (reference sequence). The CDR3 consists of 15 residues. CDR3 nucleotide sequence: TGTGCCAGCATGGGAGGGAGCGGGACCCGCTACGAGCAGTACTTC. Amino acid sequence: CASMGGSGTRYEQYF.